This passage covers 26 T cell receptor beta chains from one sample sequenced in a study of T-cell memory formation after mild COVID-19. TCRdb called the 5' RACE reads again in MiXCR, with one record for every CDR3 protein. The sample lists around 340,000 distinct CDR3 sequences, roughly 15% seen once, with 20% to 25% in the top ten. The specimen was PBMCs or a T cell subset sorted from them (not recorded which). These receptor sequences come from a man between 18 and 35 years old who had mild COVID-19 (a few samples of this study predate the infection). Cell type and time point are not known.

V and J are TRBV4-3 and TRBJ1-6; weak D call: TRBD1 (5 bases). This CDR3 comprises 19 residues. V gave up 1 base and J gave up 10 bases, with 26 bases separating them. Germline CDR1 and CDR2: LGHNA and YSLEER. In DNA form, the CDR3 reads TGCGCCAGCAGCCAAGTCGCGCAGGGTCGGTTCTCCCTGGGGTCACCCCTCCACTTT. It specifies CASSQVAQGRFSLGSPLHF.

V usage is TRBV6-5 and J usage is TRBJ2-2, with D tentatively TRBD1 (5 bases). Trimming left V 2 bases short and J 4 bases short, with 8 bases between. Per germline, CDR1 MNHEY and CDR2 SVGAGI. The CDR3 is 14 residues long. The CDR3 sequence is CASSYMGRTGELFF. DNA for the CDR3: TGTGCCAGCAGTTACATGGGGCGCACCGGGGAGCTGTTTTTT.

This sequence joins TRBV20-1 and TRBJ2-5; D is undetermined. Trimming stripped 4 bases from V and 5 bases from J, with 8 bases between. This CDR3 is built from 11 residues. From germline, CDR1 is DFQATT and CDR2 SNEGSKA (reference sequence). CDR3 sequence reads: CSATRSETQYF. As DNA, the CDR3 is TGCAGTGCTACAAGGAGCGAGACCCAGTACTTC.

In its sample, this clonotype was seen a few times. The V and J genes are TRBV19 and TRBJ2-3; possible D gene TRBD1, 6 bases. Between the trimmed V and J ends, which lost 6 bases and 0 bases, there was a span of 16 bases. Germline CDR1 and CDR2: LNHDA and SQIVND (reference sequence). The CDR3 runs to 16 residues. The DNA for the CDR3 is TGTGCCAGTAGCCGGGTCGAGAGGGGGAGCACAGATACGCAGTATTTT. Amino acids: CASSRVERGSTDTQYF.

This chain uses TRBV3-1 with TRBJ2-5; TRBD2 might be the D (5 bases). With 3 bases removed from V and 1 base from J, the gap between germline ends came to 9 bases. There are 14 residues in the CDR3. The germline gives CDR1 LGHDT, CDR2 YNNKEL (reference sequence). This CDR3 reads CASSHRSGQETQYF. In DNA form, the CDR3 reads TGTGCCAGCAGCCATAGAAGCGGCCAAGAGACCCAGTACTTC.

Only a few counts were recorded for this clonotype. The CDR3 DNA sequence: TGTGCCAGCAGCTTGCGGGCAAGGGATTCACCCCTCCACTTT. The encoded protein is CASSLRARDSPLHF. This chain links TRBV5-5 with TRBJ1-6; the D is unclear. The CDR3 length is 14 residues. CDR1 is SGHKS and CDR2 is YYEKEE in the germline V gene (reference sequence). Trimming took off 1 base at V and 8 bases at J, with 10 bases between the two ends.

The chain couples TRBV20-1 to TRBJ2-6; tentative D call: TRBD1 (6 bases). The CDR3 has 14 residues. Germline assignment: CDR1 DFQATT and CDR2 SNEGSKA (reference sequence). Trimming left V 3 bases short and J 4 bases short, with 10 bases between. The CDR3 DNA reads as TGCAGTGCTAGTGCAGGGGCCGGGGCCAACGTCCTGACTTTC. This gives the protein CSASAGAGANVLTF.

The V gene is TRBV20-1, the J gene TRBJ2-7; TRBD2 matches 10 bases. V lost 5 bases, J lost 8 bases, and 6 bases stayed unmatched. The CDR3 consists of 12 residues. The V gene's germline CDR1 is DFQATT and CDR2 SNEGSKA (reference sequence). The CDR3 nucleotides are TGCAGTGCTGTAGCGGGGGGTTTAAAGCAGTACGTC. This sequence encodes CSAVAGGLKQYV.

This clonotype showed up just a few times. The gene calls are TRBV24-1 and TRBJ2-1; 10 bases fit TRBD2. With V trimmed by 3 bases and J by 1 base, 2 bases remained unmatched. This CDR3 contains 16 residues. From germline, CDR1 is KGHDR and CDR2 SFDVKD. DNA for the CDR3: TGTGCCACCAGTGATGAGCGGGGGGGTTCCTACAATGAGCAGTTCTTC. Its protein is CATSDERGGSYNEQFF.

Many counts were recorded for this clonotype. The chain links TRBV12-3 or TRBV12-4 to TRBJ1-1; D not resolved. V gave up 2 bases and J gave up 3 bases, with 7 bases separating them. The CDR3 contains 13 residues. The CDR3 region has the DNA TGTGCCAGCAGTTTAAGGTGGGACACTGAAGCTTTCTTT. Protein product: CASSLRWDTEAFF.

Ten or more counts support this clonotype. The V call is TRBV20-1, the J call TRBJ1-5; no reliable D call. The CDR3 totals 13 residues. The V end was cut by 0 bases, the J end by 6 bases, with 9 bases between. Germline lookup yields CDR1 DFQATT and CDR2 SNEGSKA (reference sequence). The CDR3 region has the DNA TGCAGTGCTAGAGAGGGCAGCGGTCAGCCCCAGCATTTT. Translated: CSAREGSGQPQHF.

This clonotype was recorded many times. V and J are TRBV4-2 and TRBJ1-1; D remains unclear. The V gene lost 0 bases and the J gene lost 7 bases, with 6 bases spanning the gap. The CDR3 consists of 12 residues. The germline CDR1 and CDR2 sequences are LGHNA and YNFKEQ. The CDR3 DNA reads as TGTGCCAGCAGCCAAGAGGGTCTTGAAGCTTTCTTT. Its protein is CASSQEGLEAFF.

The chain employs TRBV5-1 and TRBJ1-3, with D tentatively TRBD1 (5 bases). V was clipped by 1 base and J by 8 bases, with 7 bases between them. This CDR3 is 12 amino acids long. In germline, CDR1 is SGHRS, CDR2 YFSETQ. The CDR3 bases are TGCGCCAGCAGCTTGAGGGGATACACCATATATTTT. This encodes CASSLRGYTIYF.

CDR3 region: CASSQRGREKLFF. The CDR3 nucleotides read TGCGCCAGCAGCCAGCGGGGGAGGGAAAAACTGTTTTTT. The V and J genes are TRBV4-3 and TRBJ1-4, with a possible D match to TRBD1 (5 bases). CDR1 is LGHNA and CDR2 is YSLEER in the germline V gene. V was clipped by 3 bases and J by 8 bases, with 10 bases between them. The CDR3 loop spans 13 amino acids.

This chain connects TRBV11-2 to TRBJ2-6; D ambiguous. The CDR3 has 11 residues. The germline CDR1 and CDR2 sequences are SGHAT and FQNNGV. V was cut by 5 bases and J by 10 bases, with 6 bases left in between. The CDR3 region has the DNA TGTGCCAGCAGCCCTCGGAACGTCCTGACTTTC. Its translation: CASSPRNVLTF. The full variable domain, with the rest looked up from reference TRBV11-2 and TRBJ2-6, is EAGVAQSPRYKIIEKRQSVAFWCNPISGHATLYWYQQILGQGPKLLIQFQNNGVVDDSQLPKDRFSAERLKGVDSTLKIQPAKLEDSAVYLCASSPRNVLTFGAGSRLTVL.

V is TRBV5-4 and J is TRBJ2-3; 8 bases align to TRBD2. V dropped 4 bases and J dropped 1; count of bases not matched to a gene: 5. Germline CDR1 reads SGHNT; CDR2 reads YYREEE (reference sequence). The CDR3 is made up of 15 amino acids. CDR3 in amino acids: CASSPKAGGTDTQYF. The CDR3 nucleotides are TGTGCCAGCAGCCCAAAAGCGGGGGGCACAGATACGCAGTATTTT.

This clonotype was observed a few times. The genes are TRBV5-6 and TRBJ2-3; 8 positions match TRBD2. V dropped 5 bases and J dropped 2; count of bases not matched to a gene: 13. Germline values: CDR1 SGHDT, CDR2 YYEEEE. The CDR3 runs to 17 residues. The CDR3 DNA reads TGTGCCAGCAGTCCGAACCCAGCGGGGGCCTACACAGATACGCAGTATTTT. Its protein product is CASSPNPAGAYTDTQYF.

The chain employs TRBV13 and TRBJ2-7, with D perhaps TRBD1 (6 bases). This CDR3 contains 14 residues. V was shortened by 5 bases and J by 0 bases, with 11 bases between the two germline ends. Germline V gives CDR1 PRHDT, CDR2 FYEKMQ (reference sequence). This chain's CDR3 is CASSAGASSYEQYV. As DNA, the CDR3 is TGTGCCAGCAGCGCAGGGGCGAGCTCCTACGAGCAGTACGTC.

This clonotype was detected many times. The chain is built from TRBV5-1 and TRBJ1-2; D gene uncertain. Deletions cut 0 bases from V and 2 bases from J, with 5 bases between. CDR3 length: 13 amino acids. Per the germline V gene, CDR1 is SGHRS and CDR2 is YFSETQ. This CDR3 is CASSLDDNYGYTF. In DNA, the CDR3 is TGCGCCAGCAGCTTGGATGACAACTATGGCTACACCTTC.

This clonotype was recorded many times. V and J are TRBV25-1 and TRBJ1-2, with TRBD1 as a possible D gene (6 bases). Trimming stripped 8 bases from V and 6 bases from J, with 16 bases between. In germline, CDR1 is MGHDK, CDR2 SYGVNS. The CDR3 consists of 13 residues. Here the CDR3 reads CASSRLGGDGYTF. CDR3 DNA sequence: TGTGCCAGCTCCCGGTTGGGGGGCGATGGCTACACCTTC.

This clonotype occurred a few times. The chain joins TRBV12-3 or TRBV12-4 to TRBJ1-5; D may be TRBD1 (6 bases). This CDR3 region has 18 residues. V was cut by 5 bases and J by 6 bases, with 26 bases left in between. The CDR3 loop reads CASSGLRGALSGGQPQHF. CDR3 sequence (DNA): TGTGCCAGCAGTGGATTAAGGGGGGCGCTCTCCGGGGGTCAGCCCCAGCATTTT.

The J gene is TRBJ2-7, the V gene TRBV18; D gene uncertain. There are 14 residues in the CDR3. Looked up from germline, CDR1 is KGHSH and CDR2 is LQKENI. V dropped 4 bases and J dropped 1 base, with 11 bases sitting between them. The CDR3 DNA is TGTGCCAGCTCACAGGGCCGCGGTTCCTACGAGCAGTACGTC. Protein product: CASSQGRGSYEQYV.

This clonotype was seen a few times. CDR3 DNA: TGTGCCACTTCACAAACGGGTAGCGGGGGGCCCACCCCCCAAGAGACCCAGTACTTC. It yields the protein CATSQTGSGGPTPQETQYF. This chain connects TRBV7-9 to TRBJ2-5; 10 nucleotides align to TRBD2. This CDR3 spans 19 amino acids. J was trimmed by 1 base and V by 10 bases; bases with no gene match: 21. Germline CDR1 is SEHNR and CDR2 is FQNEAQ (reference sequence).

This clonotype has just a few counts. CDR3 in DNA: TGTGCCAGCAGCCAGACCTGGGGGGGGCTAACCGATACGCAGTATTTT. It yields the protein CASSQTWGGLTDTQYF. The chain recombines TRBV7-2 with TRBJ2-3, with a possible D match to TRBD2 (7 bases). This CDR3 contains 16 residues. V dropped 5 bases and J dropped 6 bases, with 21 bases sitting between them. Germline V CDR1 and CDR2: SGHTA, FQGNSA.

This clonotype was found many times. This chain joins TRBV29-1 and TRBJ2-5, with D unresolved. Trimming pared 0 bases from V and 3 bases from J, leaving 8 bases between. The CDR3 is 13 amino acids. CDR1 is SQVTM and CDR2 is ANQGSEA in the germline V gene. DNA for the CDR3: TGCAGCGTTGAAGAGGCTAGAAAAGAGACCCAGTACTTC. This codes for CSVEEARKETQYF.

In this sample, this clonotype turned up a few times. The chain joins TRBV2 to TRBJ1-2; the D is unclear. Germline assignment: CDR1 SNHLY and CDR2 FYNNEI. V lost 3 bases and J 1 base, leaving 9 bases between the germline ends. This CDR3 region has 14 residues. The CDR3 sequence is CASSERDHNYGYTF. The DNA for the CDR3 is TGTGCCAGCAGTGAGAGGGATCATAACTATGGCTACACCTTC.